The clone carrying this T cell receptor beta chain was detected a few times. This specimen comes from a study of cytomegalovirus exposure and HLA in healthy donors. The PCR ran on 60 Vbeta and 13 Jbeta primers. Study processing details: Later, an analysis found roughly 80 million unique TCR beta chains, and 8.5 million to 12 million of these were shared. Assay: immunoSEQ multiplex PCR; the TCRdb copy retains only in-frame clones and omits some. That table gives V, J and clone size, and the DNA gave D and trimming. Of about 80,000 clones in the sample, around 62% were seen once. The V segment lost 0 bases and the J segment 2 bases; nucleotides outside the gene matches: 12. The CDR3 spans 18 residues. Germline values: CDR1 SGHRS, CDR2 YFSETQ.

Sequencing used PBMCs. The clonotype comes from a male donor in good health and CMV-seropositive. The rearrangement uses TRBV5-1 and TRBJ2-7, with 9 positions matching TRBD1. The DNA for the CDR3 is TGCGCCAGCAGCTTGGGCTGGGACAGGGAGTCGCGACCCTACGAGCAGTACTTC. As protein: CASSLGWDRESRPYEQYF.